The rows below give T cell receptor beta chains drawn from one sample of a study of read filtering for tumor transcriptome and immune sequencing. MiXCR was run by TCRdb on the reads, yielding one entry per CDR3 protein. The sample holds about 58,000 distinct CDR3 sequences, 9% to 15% seen once. The sample comprised a population of CD138-negative cells sorted from bone marrow. These receptors were taken from a donor aged 40 or over with multiple myeloma. Both conserved end residues are part of each CDR3. The D gene is left open where the match is weak. Clone size is shown for a subset of rows, as once, few, many or a class of expanded clone.

few TRBJ1-1 NA TRBV23-1 TGCGCCAGCAGTCAATCGGTGAACACTGAAGCTTTCTTT CASSQSVNTEAFF
many TRBJ2-7 TRBD2 TRBV7-9 TGTGCCAGCAGCTTCTCGGGACTAGCCCCCCGTAAGCAGTACTTC CASSFSGLAPRKQYF
medium-sized TRBJ2-1 NA TRBV7-3 TGTGCCAGCAGCCCCCGAAACAATGAGCAGTTCTTC CASSPRNNEQFF
many TRBJ2-3 NA TRBV20-1 TGCAGTGCTAATCCGACCATTCGGGGCCCAGATACGCAGTATTTT CSANPTIRGPDTQYF
many TRBJ2-7 NA TRBV20-1 TGCAGTGCTAGGGTCTCATGGGGCTCCTACGAGCAGTACTTC CSARVSWGSYEQYF
many TRBJ2-5 NA TRBV10-3 TGTGCCATCAGTAGGGGGGCAGATGAGACCCAGTACTTC CAISRGADETQYF
many TRBJ1-2 NA TRBV5-1 TGCGCCAGCAGCTTGGATGGGGGTCTCGATGGCTACACCTTC CASSLDGGLDGYTF
NA TRBJ2-7 TRBD1 TRBV5-1 TGCGCCAGCGGCTCGGGACAGGGAATCTACGAGCAGTACTTC CASGSGQGIYEQYF
many TRBJ1-5 NA TRBV10-3 TGTGCCATCTCTTATTCCCAGAATCAGCCCCAGCATTTT CAISYSQNQPQHF
NA TRBJ1-1 NA TRBV5-1 TGCGCCAGCAGCTTGTCTAGTGAAGCTTTCTTT CASSLSSEAFF
many TRBJ1-1 NA TRBV4-1 TGCGCCAGCAGCCAAGGGGAGGAGGAAAGGGGTGAAGCTTTCTTT CASSQGEEERGEAFF
few TRBJ1-1 NA TRBV2 TGTGCCAGCTCTGGACGGGGGAACACTGACGCTTTCTTT CASSGRGNTDAFF
NA TRBJ2-3 NA TRBV2 TGTGCCAGCAGTCAGGAGTCCACAGATACGCAGTATTTT CASSQESTDTQYF
many TRBJ1-1 NA TRBV4-2 TGTGCCAGCAGCCAAGACCGGGCAGGGATTCCCAACTCGAACACTGAAGCTTTCTTT CASSQDRAGIPNSNTEAFF
many TRBJ2-1 NA TRBV6-2/TRBV6-3 TGTGCCAGCAGCCCATTTAATGGGATACAGCAGTTCTTC CASSPFNGIQQFF
many TRBJ2-1 TRBD2 TRBV20-1 TGCAGTGCAGGACCGACTAGCGGGGCCGAAAGCTCCTACAATGAGCAGTTCTTC CSAGPTSGAESSYNEQFF
many TRBJ2-5 TRBD2 TRBV20-1 TGCAGTGCCCCAGGCCCCGCGGGGGGGCTGGAGACCCAGTACTTC CSAPGPAGGLETQYF
NA TRBJ2-3 NA TRBV7-9 TGTGCCAGCAGCCGGGAGAGAGATACGCAGTATTTT CASSRERDTQYF
many TRBJ1-1 NA TRBV6-1 TGTGCCAGCCACGAGGGGATCAGGAACACTGAAGCTTTCTTT CASHEGIRNTEAFF
NA TRBJ1-1 NA TRBV7-3 TGTGCCAGCAGCCCTCAGGGTGTCTCCACTGAAGCTTTCTTT CASSPQGVSTEAFF
many TRBJ2-7 NA TRBV5-1 TGCGCCAGCAGCTTGGAGTGGGAGCGGCAGTACTTC CASSLEWERQYF
many TRBJ2-6 NA TRBV4-1 TGCGCCAGCAGCCTAGAAGACTCTGGGGCCAACGTCCTGACTTTC CASSLEDSGANVLTF
NA TRBJ1-5 NA TRBV20-1 TGCAGTGCTACTCATGGGGGGGGGGTGGATAGCAATCAGCCCCAGCATTTT CSATHGGGVDSNQPQHF
NA TRBJ2-1 NA TRBV7-8 TGTGCCAGCAGTCAAGGAGGGAGTCGAAATGAGCAGTTCTTC CASSQGGSRNEQFF
many TRBJ2-7 NA TRBV7-9 TGTGCCAGCAGCTTAGAGGGTCCGATCAGGGAGCAGTACTTC CASSLEGPIREQYF
many TRBJ2-3 NA TRBV9 TGTGCCAGCAGCGGTGGGGGACCCAGCACAGATACGCAGTATTTT CASSGGGPSTDTQYF
many TRBJ2-1 NA TRBV29-1 TGCAGCGTTGAAGAAGTCTACAATGAGCAGTTCTTC CSVEEVYNEQFF
many TRBJ2-2 NA TRBV4-1 TGCGCCAGCAGCCAAGTGGGACTTAGTGCGGGGTACGCGAACACCGGGGAGCTGTTTTTT CASSQVGLSAGYANTGELFF
many TRBJ2-7 NA TRBV19 TGTGCCAGTAGCCCAGGACGGACCCTTAGGGAGCAGTACTTC CASSPGRTLREQYF
many TRBJ2-2 NA TRBV5-1 TGCGCCAGCAGCTTTACCGGGGAGCTGTTTTTT CASSFTGELFF
many TRBJ1-1 NA TRBV3-1 TGTGCCAGCAGCCAAATCTCCATGAACACTGAAGCTTTCTTT CASSQISMNTEAFF
many TRBJ1-5 TRBD1 TRBV27 TGTGCCAGCAGTTTAGAGGGACAGATAAATAGCAATCAGCCCCAGCATTTT CASSLEGQINSNQPQHF
many TRBJ2-1 TRBD2 TRBV4-2 TGTGCCAGCAGCCAAACGCGAGGTAGCGGGGGGGATTACAATGAGCAGTTCTTC CASSQTRGSGGDYNEQFF
many TRBJ2-1 TRBD2 TRBV7-3 TGTGCCAGCAGCTCAACTCGGGGGGGGACCTACAATGAGCAGTTCTTC CASSSTRGGTYNEQFF
many TRBJ2-7 TRBD2 TRBV7-9 TGTGCCAGCAGCCCTAGACTAGCGGGGGCAATCTACGAGCAGTACTTC CASSPRLAGAIYEQYF
few TRBJ1-1 TRBD1 TRBV11-2 TGTGCCAGCAGCCACCCGGGACAGGGTCGGGAAGCTTCCTTT CASSHPGQGREASF
many TRBJ1-5 NA TRBV7-9 TGTGCCAGCAGCTTGGACCGGGGGGATCAGCCCCAGCATTTT CASSLDRGDQPQHF
many TRBJ1-2 TRBD1 TRBV23-1 TGCGCCAGCACAAATGGAGGGGGCGCACACTATGGCTACACCTTC CASTNGGGAHYGYTF
many TRBJ2-2 TRBD1 TRBV6-1 TGTGCCAGCAGTGAGGGACAGGGCTACACCGGGGAGCTGTTTTTT CASSEGQGYTGELFF
many TRBJ2-1 TRBD1 TRBV3-1 TGTGCCAGCAGCCCGAGACAGGGTTCCTACAATGAGCAGTTCTTC CASSPRQGSYNEQFF
many TRBJ1-2 NA TRBV19 TGTGCCAGTAGTATGTTTCTACAGGAACAGAGAGGCTATGGCTACACCTTC CASSMFLQEQRGYGYTF
many TRBJ2-1 NA TRBV12-3/TRBV12-4 TGTGCCAGCAGTCCCAAGAACGGGCAGTTCTTC CASSPKNGQFF
many TRBJ1-4 NA TRBV4-1 TGCGCCAGCAGCCAAGATCCAGCTAATGAAAAACTGTTTTTT CASSQDPANEKLFF
many TRBJ1-1 NA TRBV11-2 TGTGCCAGCAGCTTACGACGCCTCGAGGAAGCTTTCTTT CASSLRRLEEAFF
many TRBJ1-1 NA TRBV7-9 TGTGCCAGCAGCCAAGGGGTGGCCGCTGAAGCTTTCTTT CASSQGVAAEAFF